What follows are 19 T cell receptor beta chains derived from one specimen sequenced in a study of CD8 T cells in Susac syndrome. RNA totalling about 0.5 to 1 ug underwent reverse transcription with random hexamers. TCRdb used MiXCR to reprocess the immunoSEQ multiplex PCR reads, holding one entry per CDR3 protein. The sample has about 180,000 distinct CDR3 sequences; 85% to 95% are singletons. The specimen sequenced was CD4+ T cells from PBMCs. The receptors here all came from a human donor with Susac syndrome.

This chain uses TRBV3-1 with TRBJ2-7, with 7 nucleotides matching TRBD1. With V trimmed by 5 bases and J by 5 bases, 3 bases remained unmatched. The CDR3 extends over 12 amino acids. Germline V gene sequence: CDR1 LGHDT, CDR2 YNNKEL (reference sequence). CDR3 sequence: CASSLTGDEQYF. The CDR3 DNA is TGTGCCAGCAGCTTAACAGGGGACGAGCAGTACTTC.

V is TRBV27 and J is TRBJ2-7; a possible D gene is TRBD2 (5 bases). CDR1 is MNHEY and CDR2 is SMNVEV in the germline V gene (reference sequence). The V end was cut by 10 bases, the J end by 6 bases, with 22 bases between. This CDR3 spans 14 amino acids. The CDR3 here is CATSPSGLRGEQYF. As DNA, the CDR3 is TGTGCCACCTCCCCCTCGGGGTTACGCGGCGAGCAGTACTTC.

The chain recombines TRBV29-1 with TRBJ1-1; D gene uncertain. The CDR3 sequence is 11 residues long. Germline loops: CDR1 SQVTM, CDR2 ANQGSEA. The V end was cut by 4 bases, the J end by 4 bases, with 7 bases between. This CDR3 is CSVGGPTEAFF. The CDR3 nucleotides read TGCAGCGTTGGTGGTCCCACTGAAGCTTTCTTT. The full variable domain, its missing parts supplied by reference TRBV29-1 and TRBJ1-1, is SAVISQKPSRDICQRGTSLTIQCQVDSQVTMMFWYRQQPGQSLTLIATANQGSEATYESGFVIDKFPISRPNLTFSTLTVSNMSPEDSSIYLCSVGGPTEAFFGQGTRLTVV.

The chain couples TRBV20-1 to TRBJ1-5; no clear D gene. The CDR3 is made up of 13 amino acids. Germline-derived CDR1 and CDR2 are DFQATT and SNEGSKA (reference sequence). The V gene lost 7 bases and the J gene lost 4 bases, with 14 bases spanning the gap. As DNA, the CDR3 is TGCAGTGTCTGGCCCTACCTTAATCAGCCCCAGCATTTT. This translates into CSVWPYLNQPQHF.

This clonotype was seen more than once but under ten times. V gene TRBV5-4 combines with J gene TRBJ2-2; maybe TRBD1 (6 bases). Trimming cost V 1 base and J 2 bases, with 9 bases left between them. This CDR3 comprises 15 residues. Germline values: CDR1 SGHNT, CDR2 YYREEE (reference sequence). This CDR3 reads CASSLSRGNTGELFF. DNA of the CDR3: TGTGCCAGCAGCTTGTCCAGGGGCAACACCGGGGAGCTGTTTTTT. Complete variable domain (other parts from reference TRBV5-4 and TRBJ2-2): ETGVTQSPTHLIKTRGQQVTLRCSSQSGHNTVSWYQQALGQGPQFIFQYYREEENGRGNFPPRFSGLQFPNYSSELNVNALELDDSALYLCASSLSRGNTGELFFGEGSRLTVL.

V is TRBV9 and J is TRBJ2-1, with 12 bases aligning to TRBD1. CDR3 size: 15 residues. Germline assignment: CDR1 SGDLS and CDR2 YYNGEE. V dropped 3 bases and J dropped 9; count of bases not matched to a gene: 7. CDR3: CASSATGTGGSEQFF. DNA of the CDR3: TGTGCCAGCAGCGCCACCGGGACAGGGGGCAGTGAGCAGTTCTTC.

The J gene is TRBJ1-1, the V gene TRBV20-1; TRBD1 matches 8 bases. The CDR3 extends over 16 amino acids. V lost 2 bases, J lost 3 bases, and 11 bases stayed unmatched. Per the germline V gene, CDR1 is DFQATT and CDR2 is SNEGSKA (reference sequence). The CDR3 spells CSARLDRAKRDTEAFF. The CDR3, as DNA: TGCAGTGCTAGACTGGACAGGGCAAAACGGGACACTGAAGCTTTCTTT.

In this sample, this clonotype turned up once. The chain uses TRBV14 and TRBJ2-1, with TRBD1 as a possible D gene (5 bases). The germline gives CDR1 SGHDN, CDR2 FVKESK. CDR3 length: 14 residues. V lost 4 bases to trimming and J lost 4 bases, with 11 bases between them. This chain's CDR3 is CASSPTDRYNEQFF. The CDR3 region has the DNA TGTGCCAGCAGCCCCACAGACAGATACAATGAGCAGTTCTTC.

The CDR3 spells CASSIGGHGANVLTF. The CDR3 DNA reads as TGTGCCAGTAGTATAGGAGGTCATGGGGCCAACGTCCTGACTTTC. The chain joins TRBV19 to TRBJ2-6; D gene uncertain. The germline V gene encodes CDR1 LNHDA and CDR2 SQIVND (reference sequence). V gave up 1 base and J gave up 3 bases, with 7 bases separating them. There are 15 residues in the CDR3.

In its sample, this clonotype was seen a few times. The V and J genes are TRBV7-3 and TRBJ1-5, with a possible D match to TRBD1 (5 bases). Germline V gene sequence: CDR1 SGHTA, CDR2 FQGTGA. CDR3 length equals 13 residues. The V end was cut by 2 bases, the J end by 6 bases, with 8 bases between. In DNA form, the CDR3 reads TGTGCCAGCAGCTTATCCGGGGGTCAGCCCCAGCATTTT. The encoded protein is CASSLSGGQPQHF.

This sequence joins TRBV19 and TRBJ1-5, with D possibly TRBD1 on 6 matching bases. This CDR3 region has 17 residues. Trimming pared 8 bases from V and 0 bases from J, leaving 20 bases between. CDR1 LNHDA and CDR2 SQIVND come from the germline V gene (reference sequence). The CDR3, as DNA: TGTGCCAGTGCCCTGGGCAGGGGCCATTATAGCAATCAGCCCCAGCATTTT. Translating gives CASALGRGHYSNQPQHF.

The genes are TRBV5-4 and TRBJ2-2, with D uncertain. Germline CDR1 reads SGHNT; CDR2 reads YYREEE (reference sequence). Between the trimmed V and J ends, which lost 5 bases and 7 bases, there was a span of 18 bases. The CDR3 consists of 15 residues. CDR3 nucleotide sequence: TGTGCCAGCAGTGCTATGTGGCAGGATAGCGGGGAGCTGTTTTTT. Translation gives CASSAMWQDSGELFF.

This chain links TRBV24-1 with TRBJ2-1; TRBD2 agrees at 7 bases. Trimming removed 4 bases from V and 1 base from J; junction bases left unmatched: 9. The CDR3 contains 17 residues. Germline CDR1 is KGHDR and CDR2 is SFDVKD. CDR3 nucleotides: TGTGCCACCAGTGACTCGCGGGCTAGCGGATCCTACAATGAGCAGTTCTTC. This codes for CATSDSRASGSYNEQFF.

V usage is TRBV3-1 and J usage is TRBJ2-5; 7 bases map to TRBD1. There are 14 residues in the CDR3. After removal of 5 bases from V and 2 bases from J, the junction contained 5 bases not matched to a gene. Per the germline V gene, CDR1 is LGHDT and CDR2 is YNNKEL (reference sequence). CDR3 residues: CASSGTAKQETQYF. CDR3 bases: TGTGCCAGCAGCGGGACAGCCAAACAAGAGACCCAGTACTTC.

V usage is TRBV7-2 and J usage is TRBJ2-7; D gene unclear. The CDR3 runs to 14 residues. V was pared by 4 bases and J by 7 bases, with 17 bases between. The germline gives CDR1 SGHTA, CDR2 FQGNSA. CDR3 loop: CASSSTARLGEQYF. CDR3 DNA: TGTGCCAGCAGCTCGACGGCGCGGTTGGGGGAGCAGTACTTC.

This clonotype has just one count. The rearrangement uses TRBV14 and TRBJ2-5; no reliable D call. Germline CDR1 is SGHDN and CDR2 is FVKESK. This CDR3 is 13 amino acids long. V gave up 4 bases and J gave up 5 bases, with 11 bases separating them. The DNA for the CDR3 is TGTGCCAGCAGCCGGTTAGATGCGGAGACCCAGTACTTC. Protein product: CASSRLDAETQYF.

The V call is TRBV5-1, the J call TRBJ1-4; 7 nucleotides line up with TRBD1. The CDR3 is 14 residues long. Germline assignment: CDR1 SGHRS and CDR2 YFSETQ. V lost 2 bases, J lost 5 bases, and 3 bases stayed unmatched. The DNA for the CDR3 is TGCGCCAGCAGCTTCGGGACAGCAAATGAAAAACTGTTTTTT. This sequence encodes CASSFGTANEKLFF.

The chain couples TRBV7-9 to TRBJ1-5, with D unresolved. Germline values: CDR1 SEHNR, CDR2 FQNEAQ (reference sequence). This CDR3 spans 16 amino acids. V gave up 5 bases and J gave up 2 bases, with 16 bases separating them. CDR3 nucleotide sequence: TGTGCCAGCAGCCCCTCTCCGGGTAATGGCAATCAGCCCCAGCATTTT. Protein: CASSPSPGNGNQPQHF. Drawing the rest from reference TRBV7-9 and TRBJ1-5, the complete variable domain is DTGVSQNPRHKITKRGQNVTFRCDPISEHNRLYWYRQTLGQGPEFLTYFQNEAQLEKSRLLSDRFSAERPKGSFSTLEIQRTEQGDSAMYLCASSPSPGNGNQPQHFGDGTRLSIL.

The chain employs TRBV29-1 and TRBJ2-3; 8 nucleotides line up with TRBD1. This CDR3 spans 15 amino acids. V dropped 5 bases and J dropped 4; count of bases not matched to a gene: 11. Germline values: CDR1 SQVTM, CDR2 ANQGSEA. The DNA of the CDR3 is TGCAGCGTTTTAAAAACAGGGGGGAGGCCAGATACGCAGTATTTT. This sequence encodes CSVLKTGGRPDTQYF.